The 5 T cell receptor beta chains below all came from one sample that was sequenced in a study of identical twins. TCRdb processed the 5' RACE reads anew with MiXCR; each CDR3 protein has one entry. The sample lists under 400,000 distinct CDR3 sequences; about 9% were seen once. Sequencing was carried out using naive T cells sorted from blood. Receptor source: a woman aged 50 to 60 in good health.

The V and J genes are TRBV20-1 and TRBJ1-3; D possibly corresponds to TRBD1 (5 bases). CDR3 length: 13 amino acids. Between the trimmed V and J ends, which lost 1 base and 7 bases, there was a span of 11 bases. Germline V gene sequence: CDR1 DFQATT, CDR2 SNEGSKA (reference sequence). The CDR3 sequence is CSARAAGGNTIYF. The CDR3, as DNA: TGCAGTGCTAGAGCGGCGGGGGGGAACACCATATATTTT.

This chain links TRBV9 with TRBJ2-1, with 14 nucleotides matching TRBD2. CDR3 length: 19 residues. Trimming took 1 base from V and 4 from J; bases not matched to a gene: 10. Looked up from germline, CDR1 is SGDLS and CDR2 is YYNGEE. CDR3 amino acids: CASSVRGGTSGRVYNEQFF. The DNA of the CDR3 is TGTGCCAGCAGCGTAAGAGGGGGGACTAGCGGGAGAGTTTACAATGAGCAGTTCTTC.

J is TRBJ2-3 and V is TRBV13; the match to TRBD2 covers 11 bases. From germline, CDR1 is PRHDT and CDR2 FYEKMQ (reference sequence). The CDR3 spans 17 residues. V shed 4 bases, J shed 4 bases, and the junction held 10 bases outside the gene matches. As DNA, the CDR3 is TGTGCCAGCAGCTCTCATAGCGGGAGGGCTGTGTCAGATACGCAGTATTTT. The encoded protein is CASSSHSGRAVSDTQYF.

The chain joins TRBV28 to TRBJ2-7; no clear D gene. V lost 6 bases to trimming and J lost 7 bases, with 25 bases between them. This CDR3 is 16 amino acids long. Germline values: CDR1 MDHEN, CDR2 SYDVKM. Written as DNA, the CDR3 is TGTGCCAGCAGCCAGACCAAATCATACGGCCTGGGAGAGCAGTACTTC. This codes for CASSQTKSYGLGEQYF.

This clonotype was picked up a small number of times. The rearrangement links TRBV29-1 to TRBJ1-3; 10 bases match TRBD1. The CDR3 sequence is 15 residues long. Germline CDR1 SQVTM, CDR2 ANQGSEA. Losses at the gene ends were 6 bases for V and 0 bases for J; bases not matched to a gene: 5. The CDR3: CSVGQGLNSGNTIYF. CDR3 DNA sequence: TGCAGCGTGGGACAGGGGCTCAACTCTGGAAACACCATATATTTT.